The rows below give T cell receptor beta chains drawn from one sample of a study of blood T cells in healthy people across ages. In TCRdb, the 5' RACE reads were re-called with MiXCR into one record per CDR3 protein. There are a few hundred thousand distinct CDR3 sequences in the sample; 52% occur only once, and under 65% lies in the top ten. The sequencing input was blood. The receptors were gathered from a man aged 60 to 69 in good health. The CDR3 runs from the conserved cysteine through the conserved F or W. A D gene is named only where the DNA matches it firmly. Only some rows state a clone size, as once, few, many or a class for expanded clones.

CDR3,DNA,V,size,J,D
CAISDRDRSDTQYF,TGTGCCATCAGTGACCGCGACAGGTCAGATACGCAGTATTTT,TRBV10-3,few,TRBJ2-3,NA
CATSRDRGLAGVPTDTQYF,TGTGCCACCAGCAGAGATCGGGGACTAGCGGGGGTCCCCACAGATACGCAGTATTTT,TRBV15,few,TRBJ2-3,TRBD2
CASSRPGRSSYNEQFF,TGTGCCAGCAGCCGCCCCGGACGTAGCTCCTACAATGAGCAGTTCTTC,TRBV6-5,NA,TRBJ2-1,NA
CASSLLGYEQYF,TGTGCCAGCAGTCTATTGGGCTACGAGCAGTACTTC,TRBV28,many,TRBJ2-7,NA
CAWSQVAGIHEQYF,TGTGCCTGGAGTCAGGTAGCGGGGATCCACGAGCAGTACTTC,TRBV30,NA,TRBJ2-7,TRBD2
CASSLGPSSHNEQFF,TGTGCCAGCAGTTTAGGACCCAGCTCCCACAATGAGCAGTTCTTC,TRBV6-2/TRBV6-3,NA,TRBJ2-1,NA
CASHRGRTTDTQYF,TGCGCCAGCCACCGGGGGCGGACCACAGATACGCAGTATTTT,TRBV5-1,few,TRBJ2-3,NA
CASSLWGTGEFVDGYTF,TGTGCCAGCAGCTTGTGGGGGACAGGAGAGTTCGTGGATGGCTACACCTTC,TRBV7-2,NA,TRBJ1-2,TRBD1
CASSPTGGAGRQNEQFF,TGTGCCAGCAGTCCGACCGGGGGTGCTGGAAGACAAAATGAGCAGTTCTTC,TRBV28,NA,TRBJ2-1,NA
CASSPIALGEQFF,TGTGCCAGCAGCCCAATAGCGCTCGGGGAGCAGTTCTTC,TRBV12-3/TRBV12-4,NA,TRBJ2-1,NA
CASTKDGLDGYTF,TGTGCCAGCACCAAGGACGGCCTTGATGGCTACACCTTC,TRBV12-3/TRBV12-4,few,TRBJ1-2,NA
CSARERVNIQYF,TGCAGTGCTAGAGAGAGGGTGAACATTCAGTACTTC,TRBV20-1,NA,TRBJ2-4,NA
CSASGRPGEQYF,TGCAGTGCAAGCGGCAGGCCGGGCGAGCAGTACTTC,TRBV20-1,NA,TRBJ2-7,NA
CASSFRQGGPAFF,TGTGCCAGCAGCTTCAGACAGGGAGGTCCAGCTTTCTTT,TRBV12-3/TRBV12-4,NA,TRBJ1-1,TRBD1
CASRPGTGGLFTQYF,TGTGCCAGCAGACCCGGGACCGGGGGACTTTTTACGCAGTATTTT,TRBV6-2/TRBV6-3,NA,TRBJ2-3,NA
CASRMTGSADTQYF,TGTGCCAGCAGGATGACAGGGTCGGCAGATACGCAGTATTTT,TRBV2,NA,TRBJ2-3,TRBD1
CSARPGTAYNSPLHF,TGCAGTGCTAGACCTGGGACAGCCTATAATTCACCCCTCCACTTT,TRBV20-1,once,TRBJ1-6,TRBD1
CSGDSRLGLFF,TGCAGCGGGGACTCCCGTTTGGGGTTGTTCTTC,TRBV29-1,few,TRBJ2-1,NA
CASSKKQGVHTEAFF,TGTGCCAGCAGTAAAAAACAGGGGGTGCACACTGAAGCTTTCTTT,TRBV28,once,TRBJ1-1,TRBD1
CSARGPNFGAFF,TGCAGCGCCCGGGGACCCAACTTCGGGGCTTTCTTT,TRBV29-1,once,TRBJ1-1,NA
CASIERALTGDYGYTF,TGTGCCAGCATCGAACGGGCCCTAACAGGGGACTATGGCTACACCTTC,TRBV6-2/TRBV6-3,NA,TRBJ1-2,TRBD1
CASSIMLESEQFF,TGTGCCAGCAGCATAATGCTTGAGAGTGAGCAGTTCTTC,TRBV9,few,TRBJ2-1,NA
CAISESISEQYF,TGTGCCATCAGTGAGTCGATAAGCGAGCAGTACTTC,TRBV10-3,few,TRBJ2-7,NA
CASSFFGASGANVLTF,TGTGCCAGCAGTTTTTTTGGGGCTTCTGGGGCCAACGTCCTGACTTTC,TRBV27,once,TRBJ2-6,NA
CASSLGQGLSNEQFF,TGCGCCAGCAGCTTGGGACAGGGTCTTTCCAATGAGCAGTTCTTC,TRBV5-1,NA,TRBJ2-1,TRBD1
CASSSGRPVYAQYF,TGTGCCAGCAGCTCCGGACGGCCCGTTTACGCCCAGTACTTC,TRBV7-2,few,TRBJ2-5,NA
CASSLVLAGGTDTQYF,TGCGCCAGCAGCTTGGTTCTAGCGGGGGGCACAGATACGCAGTATTTT,TRBV5-1,many,TRBJ2-3,TRBD2
CASSFRTGKETQYF,TGTGCCAGCAGCTTCCGGACAGGGAAAGAGACCCAGTACTTC,TRBV7-2,many,TRBJ2-5,TRBD1